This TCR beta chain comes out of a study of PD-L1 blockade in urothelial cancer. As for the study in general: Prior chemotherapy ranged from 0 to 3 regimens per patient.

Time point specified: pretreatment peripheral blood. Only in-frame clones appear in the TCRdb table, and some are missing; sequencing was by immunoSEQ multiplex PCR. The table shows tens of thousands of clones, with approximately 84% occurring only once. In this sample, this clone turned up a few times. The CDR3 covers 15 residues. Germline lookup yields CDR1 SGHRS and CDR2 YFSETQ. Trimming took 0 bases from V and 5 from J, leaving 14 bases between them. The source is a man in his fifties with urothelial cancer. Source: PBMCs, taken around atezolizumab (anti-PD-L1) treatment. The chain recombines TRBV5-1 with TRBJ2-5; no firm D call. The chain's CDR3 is CASSLGRSLAETQYF. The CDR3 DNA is TGCGCCAGCAGCTTGGGCAGGTCCCTCGCGGAGACCCAGTACTTC.